These 12 T cell receptor beta chains came from one sample sequenced in a study of control samples from healthy donors and cancer patients. TCRdb keeps only in-frame clones here, not all; method: immunoSEQ multiplex PCR. The sample consists of 15,000 to 20,000 clones, around 84% of them appearing once. Sequenced: PBMCs. The receptors were gathered from a woman in her seventies with lung cancer.

This sequence joins TRBV5-1 and TRBJ1-1, with TRBD1 matching 11 bases. Unmatched junction bases numbered 6, after V lost 3 bases and J lost 5 bases. The CDR3 runs to 15 residues. Per germline, CDR1 SGHRS and CDR2 YFSETQ. CDR3 protein: CASSSGQGGFTEAFF. DNA of the CDR3: TGCGCCAGCAGCTCGGGACAGGGGGGATTTACTGAAGCTTTCTTT.

The chain combines TRBV3-1 (or the pseudogene TRBV3-2) with TRBJ1-2; 7 bases agree with TRBD1. V dropped 4 bases and J dropped 3; count of bases not matched to a gene: 11. Germline CDR1 and CDR2: LGHDT and YNNKEL (reference sequence). The CDR3 contains 16 residues. The CDR3 DNA is TGTGCCAGCAGCCTCGGGACAGTGGGTCCTTACTATGGCTACACCTTC. Its translation: CASSLGTVGPYYGYTF.

There are a few counts of this clone. The V call is TRBV3-1 (or the pseudogene TRBV3-2), the J call TRBJ2-2; 8 bases line up with TRBD2. The CDR3 covers 15 residues. Germline-derived CDR1 and CDR2 are LGHDT and YNNKEL (reference sequence). Trimming at V came to 2 bases and at J to 6 bases, leaving 5 bases not matched to a gene. The CDR3 loop is CASSQQAGVPGELFF. In DNA form, the CDR3 reads TGTGCCAGCAGCCAACAAGCGGGAGTCCCCGGGGAGCTGTTTTTT.

The chain employs TRBV3-1 (or the pseudogene TRBV3-2) and TRBJ1-6, with 12 positions matching TRBD1. The CDR3 loop spans 15 amino acids. V trimming: 5 bases; J trimming: 7 bases; junction bases outside the gene matches: 3. Germline CDR1 and CDR2: LGHDT and YNNKEL (reference sequence). CDR3 sequence: CASSMGQGANSPLHF. The DNA of the CDR3 is TGTGCCAGCAGCATGGGACAGGGGGCAAATTCACCCCTCCACTTT.

The chain has TRBV19 and TRBJ1-2; TRBD1 aligns across 8 bases. With V trimmed by 6 bases and J by 7 bases, 13 bases remained unmatched. The CDR3 runs 15 residues. The V gene's germline CDR1 is LNHDA and CDR2 SQIVND (reference sequence). The chain's CDR3 is CASSRQGTASGGYTF. DNA for the CDR3: TGTGCCAGTAGCAGACAGGGGACAGCTAGCGGTGGCTACACCTTC.

The chain couples TRBV5-1 to TRBJ1-1; no reliable D call. Trimming pared 4 bases from V and 4 bases from J, leaving 11 bases between. CDR1 is SGHRS, CDR2 YFSETQ, per germline. CDR3 length: 13 amino acids. The CDR3 DNA reads as TGCGCCAGCAGCCCCGAGTGGAGCACTGAAGCTTTCTTT. This translates into CASSPEWSTEAFF. Looking up the rest from reference TRBV5-1 and TRBJ1-1 gives the full variable domain: KAGVTQTPRYLIKTRGQQVTLSCSPISGHRSVSWYQQTPGQGLQFLFEYFSETQRNKGNFPGRFSGRQFSNSRSEMNVSTLELGDSALYLCASSPEWSTEAFFGQGTRLTVV.

V usage is TRBV7-2 and J usage is TRBJ2-7, with 8 bases lining up with TRBD1. The CDR3 consists of 16 residues. Per germline, CDR1 SGHTA and CDR2 FQGNSA. Unmatched junction bases numbered 12, after V lost 4 bases and J lost 4 bases. CDR3 loop: CASSSGLGQGIYEQYF. The CDR3 nucleotides are TGTGCCAGCAGCTCAGGCCTCGGACAGGGAATTTACGAGCAGTACTTC.

V and J are TRBV7-2 and TRBJ1-4; D gene unclear. Germline V gene lookup returns CDR1 SGHTA and CDR2 FQGNSA. V gave up 5 bases and J gave up 8 bases, with 6 bases separating them. The CDR3 consists of 11 residues. CDR3 sequence reads: CASSLREKLFF. CDR3 nucleotides: TGTGCCAGCAGCCTACGCGAAAAACTGTTTTTT.

V usage is TRBV29-1 and J usage is TRBJ1-1; the D is unclear. There are 13 residues in the CDR3. Germline CDR1 reads SQVTM; CDR2 reads ANQGSEA. V was trimmed by 5 bases and J by 2 bases, leaving 12 bases between them. The CDR3: CSVSKAANTEAFF. CDR3 nucleotides: TGCAGCGTTAGTAAGGCGGCCAACACTGAAGCTTTCTTT.

The table lists this clone with a few counts. V usage is TRBV19 and J usage is TRBJ1-3; the D gene is possibly TRBD1 (5 bases). Germline loops: CDR1 LNHDA, CDR2 SQIVND (reference sequence). Trimming removed 7 bases at V and 2 bases at J, with 9 bases between. This CDR3 is built from 13 residues. CDR3 sequence: CASIGGAGNTIYF. The CDR3 DNA is TGTGCCAGTATAGGAGGGGCTGGAAACACCATATATTTT.

The CDR3 DNA reads TGTGCCAGCAGCCCGGTGGCGGCACTCCCGGGCAATGAGCAGTTCTTC. Residues: CASSPVAALPGNEQFF. The chain uses TRBV5-6 and TRBJ2-1; no clear D. CDR3 length: 16 amino acids. V was trimmed by 4 bases and J by 6 bases, leaving 20 bases between them. Germline loops: CDR1 SGHDT, CDR2 YYEEEE.

This clone was recorded once. The chain recombines TRBV29-1 with TRBJ2-1; TRBD2 matches 8 bases. The CDR3 is made up of 14 amino acids. Germline CDR1 is SQVTM and CDR2 is ANQGSEA. The DNA of the CDR3 is TGCACCATCCGGGCTAGCGGGTCTTACAATGAGCAGTTCTTC. Protein product: CTIRASGSYNEQFF.